This entry is about one TCR beta chain. This clonotype was seen ten or more times. The antigen this receptor binds is unknown. It has no much larger one-base neighbor in the sample; base qualities were not kept. The data are from a study of T cells in Graves' hyperthyroidism and ophthalmopathy (dated by TCRdb to 2018 to 2020). Regarding the study in general: Peripheral blood was sampled at the time of initial diagnosis, prior to any treatment. The 85 to 100 discovery patients were divided at random into training and test sets in a 7:3 ratio. To identify TCR V-J signatures that set the groups apart, the researchers used a discovery cohort of 100 or so patients, made up of roughly 40 with Graves' ophthalmopathy and 57 with stable Graves' hyperthyroidism. An independent validation cohort of 18 to 20 hyperthyroidism patients and approximately 17 patients who later progressed to ophthalmopathy tested prospective prediction of ophthalmopathy. The study also compared thyroid tissue and blood T-cell repertoires from about six Graves' hyperthyroidism patients. According to the paper, TCR Vbeta CDR3 sequencing was carried out on approximately 140 peripheral blood samples, which came from fewer than 50 ophthalmopathy, some 73 hyperthyroidism and approximately 17 progressor patients. Following sampling, methimazole starting at 30 mg daily was given to hyperthyroidism patients, and high-dose intravenous methylprednisolone was given to ophthalmopathy patients.

Ophthalmopathy patients had moderately to severely active disease, with a Clinical Activity Score of 3 or more, a NOSPECS grade of 4 or more, and a disease duration of less than 3 months. The study excluded patients with uncontrolled infections, other autoimmune diseases, pregnancy or lactation. Diagnoses were established on the basis of clinical symptoms, serum thyroxine and TRAb, thyroid ultrasound, and orbital computed tomography. Ficoll-Paque density gradient centrifugation was used to isolate PBMCs from around 10 ml of fresh peripheral blood. Total RNA was extracted using Trizol reagent, and RNA quality was assessed on an Agilent 2100 Bioanalyzer. Study-level results and caveats: Most expanded thyroid clonotypes (frequency above 0.001) were also detected in blood, suggesting blood repertoires may reflect thyroid immune responses. In validation, progression to ophthalmopathy was predicted by the model with 70.59% sensitivity and approximately 78% specificity, a median of roughly 6.4 months before onset. In cross-validation, a model built on a 13 V-J signature told ophthalmopathy apart from stable hyperthyroidism with less than 90% sensitivity and 81% to 82% specificity, and in testing the same model reached 80%/75%. No statistical method was used to set the sample size in advance, and investigators knew the group allocation.

The TCR beta CDR3 regions were amplified from RNA transcripts. A first-round RT-PCR of the TCR CDR3 used the HTBI primer set with the Qiagen OneStep RT-PCR kit. Libraries were constructed in a second round of multiplex PCR, after which size selection and purification were carried out. Sequencing of the libraries was done on an Illumina HiSeq2000 using paired-end 100 bp reads. The published analysis was carried out like this. SOAPnuke was used to process the raw data, with reads discarded if the reads contained adapters or uncalled bases, had a mean Phred below 15, or lacked an exact constant-primer or identifier match. High-quality paired reads were merged with COPE v1.2.5, and unique nucleotide sequences were defined as clonotypes. MiTCR v1.1 was used to align the clonotypes against IMGT TRBV, TRBD and TRBJ reference segments. The analysis was restricted to V-J combinations with a frequency above 0.0001, which together covered 99.2% of the repertoires. The TCS score was defined as F50 (clonal expansion) divided by E x V (chaos), with BLOSUM62-based TCRdist calculated between CDR3 peptides within each V-J. Welch's t-statistics and random forest reduced around 550 V-J features to 13, which were used in a naive Bayes classifier (R e1071). TCRdb reanalyzed the raw reads on its own, using fastp at Q25 for trimming and MiXCR for clone calling, and kept in-frame beta chains. Each CDR3 protein gets just one entry, which takes the most common genes and DNA from the rows behind it. The V and J calls and clone size come from TCRdb's table, not from the authors' own analysis. This sample comprises some 350,000 distinct CDR3 sequences, 13% to 15% of them detected only once. The top ten clonotypes cover under 25% of the sample.

The sequencing input was blood. The origin of this receptor is a woman aged 55-70 years with Graves' ophthalmopathy.

CDR3 protein: CTWGVMNTEAFF. Read as DNA, the sequence is TGCACCTGGGGAGTCATGAACACTGAAGCTTTCTTT. The rearrangement combines TRBV20-1 with TRBJ1-1; the D gene assignment is ambiguous. In the germline V gene (reference sequence), CDR1 corresponds to DFQATT and CDR2 to SNEGSKA. Its CDR3 holds 12 amino acids, cysteine through phenylalanine. Solely the CDR3 DNA is kept, with 36 bases framed from the first base.